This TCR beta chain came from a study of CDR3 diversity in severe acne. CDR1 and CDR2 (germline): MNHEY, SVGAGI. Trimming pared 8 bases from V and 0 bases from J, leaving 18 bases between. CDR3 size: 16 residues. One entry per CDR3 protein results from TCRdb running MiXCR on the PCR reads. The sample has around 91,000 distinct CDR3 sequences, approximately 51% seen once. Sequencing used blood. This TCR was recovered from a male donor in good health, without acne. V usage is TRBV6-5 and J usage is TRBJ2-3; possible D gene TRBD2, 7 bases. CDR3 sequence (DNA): TGTGCCAGCCCTGAGAGGGGGGGGGGAAGCACAGATACGCAGTATTTT. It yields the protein CASPERGGGSTDTQYF.